The TCR beta chain described here comes from a study of T cells after yellow fever vaccination. This clonotype showed up just a few times. MiXCR was run by TCRdb on the 5' RACE reads, yielding one entry per CDR3 protein. The sample records approximately 300,000 distinct CDR3 sequences, around 11% being singletons. This TCR was sampled from a young man who received the YFV17D yellow fever vaccine. The sequencing here drew on CD4+ T cells sorted from PBMCs, taken 45 days after the yellow fever booster vaccination.

CDR3 sequence (DNA): TGCGCCAGCAGTCAATCGACCTCGGGGACAGGGAAGGGAGATACGCAGTATTTT. Its protein product is CASSQSTSGTGKGDTQYF. The chain joins TRBV23-1 to TRBJ2-3; TRBD1 aligns across 9 bases. TRBV23-1 is an open reading frame, and its role is uncertain. V lost 0 bases, J lost 5 bases, and 12 bases stayed unmatched. The CDR3 contains 18 residues.